The next 27 T cell receptor beta chains were all read from a single sample in a study of cytomegalovirus exposure and HLA in healthy donors. Primers included in the PCR were 60 Vbeta and 13 Jbeta primers. Profiling relied on immunoSEQ multiplex PCR, and the TCRdb table lists in-frame clones only, not all of them. Found here are under 100,000 clones, about two thirds of them singletons; the top ten hold less than 15%. Sequencing used PBMCs. These receptors were collected from a woman aged 45 to 65 in good health and CMV-seropositive.

This chain joins TRBV9 and TRBJ2-2, with TRBD2 matching 11 bases. The J segment lost 1 base and the V segment lost 3 bases, leaving 2 bases of the junction unmatched. The length of the CDR3 is 16 residues. CDR1 and CDR2 from the germline V gene are SGDLS and YYNGEE. The CDR3 DNA reads TGTGCCAGCAGCGCAGGGACTAGCGGGAACACCGGGGAGCTGTTTTTT. Translating it yields CASSAGTSGNTGELFF.

This chain joins TRBV28 and TRBJ1-6, with 9 positions matching TRBD1. The CDR3 spans 14 residues. With 6 bases clipped from V and 7 bases from J, the junction kept 4 bases outside the gene matches. Germline CDR1 MDHEN, CDR2 SYDVKM. The CDR3 protein is CASRLQGANSPLHF. The CDR3 nucleotides are TGTGCCAGCAGGTTACAGGGGGCGAATTCACCCCTCCACTTT.

This clone came up a few times. This chain links TRBV30 with TRBJ1-1; no reliable D call. Trimming shortened V by 2 bases and J by 2 bases, and 3 bases separated the two germline ends. Per germline, CDR1 GTSNPN and CDR2 SVGIG (reference sequence). This CDR3 region has 11 residues. CDR3 region: CAWSHNTEAFF. In DNA, the CDR3 is TGTGCCTGGAGTCATAACACTGAAGCTTTCTTT.

This clone was counted between two and nine times. CDR3 protein: CASSQGTGPYGYTF. In DNA, the CDR3 is TGTGCCAGCAGCCAGGGGACAGGACCCTATGGCTACACCTTC. The chain recombines TRBV7-2 with TRBJ1-2; 8 bases are a match to TRBD1. There are 14 residues in the CDR3. The V and J ends lost 5 bases and 4 bases, in that order; junction bases with no gene match: 6. The germline V gene encodes CDR1 SGHTA and CDR2 FQGNSA.

Written as DNA, the CDR3 is TGTGCCAGCAGCCAAGGGGACAGGGACTACGAGCAGTACTTC. Encoded protein: CASSQGDRDYEQYF. The rearrangement uses TRBV14 and TRBJ2-7, with 9 bases identical to TRBD1. The germline gives CDR1 SGHDN, CDR2 FVKESK. CDR3 length equals 14 residues. The V gene end was trimmed by 1 base and the J gene end by 3 bases; junction bases not matched to a gene: 1.

The rearrangement uses TRBV9 and TRBJ2-5; 7 nucleotides agree with TRBD1. Germline V CDR1 and CDR2: SGDLS, YYNGEE. This CDR3 contains 14 residues. Trimming took 4 bases from V and 5 from J; bases not matched to a gene: 8. DNA of the CDR3: TGTGCCAGCAGCCGACAGGGAGTGAAGGAGACCCAGTACTTC. This encodes CASSRQGVKETQYF. The whole variable domain, remainder taken from reference TRBV9 and TRBJ2-5, is DSGVTQTPKHLITATGQRVTLRCSPRSGDLSVYWYQQSLDQGLQFLIQYYNGEERAKGNILERFSAQQFPDLHSELNLSSLELGDSALYFCASSRQGVKETQYFGPGTRLLVL.

The chain links TRBV4-3 to TRBJ2-1, with D possibly matching TRBD1 (6 bases). The CDR3 loop spans 16 amino acids. Trimming stripped 4 bases from V and 0 bases from J, with 13 bases between. CDR1 is LGHNA, CDR2 YSLEER, per germline. The CDR3 is CASSPVGGRSYNEQFF. In DNA form, the CDR3 reads TGCGCCAGCAGCCCAGTTGGGGGCCGCTCCTACAATGAGCAGTTCTTC.

The V call is TRBV5-4, the J call TRBJ1-1, with D unclear. V was trimmed by 4 bases and J by 2 bases, leaving 12 bases between them. The CDR3 covers 14 residues. Germline V CDR1 and CDR2: SGHNT, YYREEE (reference sequence). CDR3: CASSRLRGNTEAFF. The CDR3, as DNA: TGTGCCAGCAGCCGACTCCGGGGTAACACTGAAGCTTTCTTT.

The sample holds a few counts of this clone. The chain joins TRBV20-1 to TRBJ1-1, with D uncertain. V gave up 3 bases and J gave up 6 bases, with 8 bases separating them. CDR3 length: 11 residues. From germline, CDR1 is DFQATT and CDR2 SNEGSKA (reference sequence). The CDR3 DNA follows: TGCAGTGCTAGGCGTGAGGCTGAAGCTTTCTTT. The encoded protein is CSARREAEAFF.

V usage is TRBV19 and J usage is TRBJ2-2; a weak D match, TRBD1 (6 bases). Germline CDR1 and CDR2: LNHDA and SQIVND (reference sequence). The germline V and J ends were trimmed by 5 bases and 4 bases, with 14 bases remaining between them. This CDR3 is 15 amino acids long. This chain's CDR3 is CASSGSGVSTGELFF. In nucleotides, the CDR3 is TGTGCCAGTAGTGGCTCAGGGGTTAGCACCGGGGAGCTGTTTTTT.

The chain recombines TRBV18 with TRBJ2-7; TRBD2 matches 14 bases. This CDR3 contains 15 residues. The V gene end was trimmed by 4 bases and the J gene end by 7 bases; junction bases not matched to a gene: 6. In germline, CDR1 is KGHSH, CDR2 LQKENI. The CDR3 loop reads CASSRGLAGVLEQYF. The CDR3 nucleotides are TGTGCCAGCTCACGGGGACTAGCGGGAGTGCTGGAGCAGTACTTC.

This sequence joins TRBV4-1 and TRBJ2-1, with 9 nucleotides matching TRBD2. V was pared by 4 bases and J by 5 bases, with 6 bases of the junction left unmatched. This CDR3 is built from 15 residues. Germline V gene data show CDR1 as MGHRA and CDR2 as YSYEKL. The chain's CDR3 is CASSRLGLANNEQFF. In DNA, the CDR3 is TGCGCCAGCAGCCGCCTCGGACTAGCGAACAATGAGCAGTTCTTC.

Remarks on this clone: One end of the junction is discordant with germline, which a read error may explain. The V call is TRBV7-9, the J call TRBJ1-1; D not certain. The CDR3 runs to 12 residues. Germline lookup yields CDR1 SEHNR and CDR2 FQNEAQ (reference sequence). CDR3 region: CSSSDNRVEAFF. The CDR3 DNA follows: TGTTCCAGCAGCGACAACAGAGTTGAAGCTTTCTTT.

This clone has a handful of counts. The chain combines TRBV6-1 with TRBJ1-2; D perhaps matches TRBD1 (6 bases). CDR3 length equals 16 residues. Germline V lookup: CDR1 MNHNS, CDR2 SASEGT. Trimming pared 1 base from V and 4 bases from J, leaving 16 bases between. In nucleotides, the CDR3 is TGTGCCAGCAGTGAAGAAAAAGGGGGGGGGTTCTATGGCTACACCTTC. Its translation: CASSEEKGGGFYGYTF.

This clone was found a few times. DNA of the CDR3: TGTGCCAGCAGTTTCCCACTAGCGGGAGGGCGCTCCTACGAGCAGTACTTC. Its translation is CASSFPLAGGRSYEQYF. The gene calls are TRBV28 and TRBJ2-7, with 13 bases aligning to TRBD2. Germline V gene sequence: CDR1 MDHEN, CDR2 SYDVKM. The CDR3 runs 17 residues. With 3 bases clipped from V and 0 bases from J, the junction kept 5 bases outside the gene matches.

This chain uses TRBV7-2 with TRBJ1-1; D remains ambiguous. The CDR3 consists of 15 residues. Germline CDR1 SGHTA, CDR2 FQGNSA. V was cut by 5 bases and J by 4 bases, with 17 bases left in between. CDR3 sequence (DNA): TGTGCCAGCAGCGCCCGGAGTGGCTTCCGCACTGAAGCTTTCTTT. Protein: CASSARSGFRTEAFF. Combining the CDR3 with reference TRBV7-2 and TRBJ1-1 gives the whole variable domain GAGVSQSPSNKVTEKGKDVELRCDPISGHTALYWYRQSLGQGLEFLIYFQGNSAPDKSGLPSDRFSAERTGGSVSTLTIQRTQQEDSAVYLCASSARSGFRTEAFFGQGTRLTVV.

The rearrangement joins TRBV7-9 to TRBJ2-2, with TRBD2 matching over 11 bases. Trimming cost V 0 bases and J 5 bases; bases outside gene matches: 8. Per germline, CDR1 SEHNR and CDR2 FQNEAQ (reference sequence). This CDR3 contains 18 residues. This CDR3 is CASSLASGLAAGTGELFF. DNA of the CDR3: TGTGCCAGCAGCTTAGCCTCGGGACTAGCGGCGGGGACCGGGGAGCTGTTTTTT.

The chain couples TRBV7-2 to TRBJ2-7; perhaps TRBD2 as D (6 bases). This CDR3 spans 15 amino acids. V lost 1 base and J lost 3, with 13 bases in between. In germline, CDR1 is SGHTA, CDR2 FQGNSA. This CDR3 is CASSLVNLGGYEQYF. CDR3 nucleotides: TGTGCCAGCAGCTTAGTGAACCTGGGGGGCTACGAGCAGTACTTC.

The chain links TRBV25-1 to TRBJ2-1, with 7 positions matching TRBD2. Germline V gene data show CDR1 as MGHDK and CDR2 as SYGVNS. V trimming: 2 bases; J trimming: 1 base; junction bases outside the gene matches: 8. This CDR3 has 17 residues. CDR3 protein: CASSEEGRAGSYNEQFF. The DNA for the CDR3 is TGTGCCAGCAGTGAAGAGGGGAGGGCAGGGTCCTACAATGAGCAGTTCTTC.

The CDR3 bases are TGTGCCAGTAGTAGGGACGGACAGCTCTTTGCAACTAATGAAAAACTGTTTTTT. Encoded protein: CASSRDGQLFATNEKLFF. The chain combines TRBV19 with TRBJ1-4; tentatively, D is TRBD1 (6 bases). This CDR3 has 18 amino acids. Trimming cost V 4 bases and J 0 bases, with 18 bases left between them. Germline CDR1 is LNHDA and CDR2 is SQIVND (reference sequence).

The CDR3 region has the DNA TGTGCCAGCAGGTCTACAGGGGGCGACGAGACCCAGTACTTC. It specifies CASRSTGGDETQYF. V and J are TRBV28 and TRBJ2-5; 9 nucleotides agree with TRBD1. V shed 6 bases and J 5 bases; nucleotides not matched to a gene: 7. The CDR3 consists of 14 residues. Germline-derived CDR1 and CDR2 are MDHEN and SYDVKM.

V gene TRBV4-1 combines with J gene TRBJ1-5; D is uncertain. CDR3 size: 16 residues. Germline CDR1 is MGHRA and CDR2 is YSYEKL. Deletions cut 0 bases from V and 4 bases from J, with 13 bases between. CDR3: CASSQDQAGSNQPQHF. CDR3 DNA: TGCGCCAGCAGCCAAGATCAGGCGGGTAGTAATCAGCCCCAGCATTTT.

The rearrangement links TRBV5-1 to TRBJ1-1, with D maybe TRBD1 (5 bases). Germline V gene lookup returns CDR1 SGHRS and CDR2 YFSETQ. The V and J ends lost 0 bases and 1 base respectively, with 13 bases between them. The CDR3 has 16 amino acids. The chain's CDR3 is CASSLAGGWGNTEAFF. CDR3 bases: TGCGCCAGCAGCTTGGCCGGGGGTTGGGGGAACACTGAAGCTTTCTTT.

This clone has a handful of counts. The chain joins TRBV7-6 to TRBJ1-6; D uncertain. Germline CDR1 and CDR2: SGHVS and FNYEAQ. V was pared by 2 bases and J by 2 bases, with 10 bases between. There are 16 residues in the CDR3. CDR3 nucleotides: TGTGCCAGCAGCTTAAACCCGCAGACCTATAATTCACCCCTCCACTTT. Translation: CASSLNPQTYNSPLHF. The complete variable domain, with remaining parts taken from reference TRBV7-6 and TRBJ1-6, reads GAGVSQSPRYKVTKRGQDVALRCDPISGHVSLYWYRQALGQGPEFLTYFNYEAQQDKSGLPNDRFSAERPEGSISTLTIQRTEQRDSAMYRCASSLNPQTYNSPLHFGNGTRLTVT.

The chain combines TRBV7-9 with TRBJ2-1, with 12 nucleotides matching TRBD2. The length of the CDR3 is 18 residues. The trim removed 0 bases at V and 9 bases at J, leaving 12 bases unmatched. Germline V lookup: CDR1 SEHNR, CDR2 FQNEAQ (reference sequence). CDR3: CASSLALGLAGGPGEQFF. CDR3 bases: TGTGCCAGCAGCTTAGCCCTGGGGCTAGCGGGAGGGCCCGGTGAGCAGTTCTTC.

This clone was seen once. This chain connects TRBV4-3 to TRBJ2-1, with 13 positions matching TRBD2. The CDR3 extends over 17 amino acids. Germline assignment: CDR1 LGHNA and CDR2 YSLEER. The trim removed 4 bases at V and 6 bases at J, leaving 9 bases unmatched. CDR3 in amino acids: CASSPGLAGLLGNEQFF. The CDR3, as DNA: TGCGCCAGCAGCCCGGGACTAGCGGGATTGTTGGGCAATGAGCAGTTCTTC.

This rearrangement joins TRBV7-9 to TRBJ1-2; no clear D. Germline V gene data show CDR1 as SEHNR and CDR2 as FQNEAQ (reference sequence). The CDR3 has 12 residues. V was clipped by 5 bases and J by 4 bases, with 8 bases between them. The CDR3 nucleotides read TGTGCCAGCAGCGAAGAGGCCTATGGCTACACCTTC. This gives the protein CASSEEAYGYTF.